This T cell receptor (beta chain) was captured in a study of T cell repertoires in cytomegalovirus infection. Across the study: Selection of CMV epitopes for the study included recently identified HLA-C-restricted and well-studied HLA-B-restricted ones. The public TCR beta signatures pointed to both CMV infection and matching HLA type.

TCRdb recomputed calls from the reads with MiXCR, one row per CDR3 protein. The repertoire holds 95,000 to 120,000 distinct CDR3 sequences, over 30% seen once, with around two fifths in the top ten. The CDR3 spans 11 residues. V dropped 8 bases and J dropped 10; count of bases not matched to a gene: 5. As for this clonotype: Its antigen is not identified.

General observations from the study: Within the response measured ex vivo, HLA-C-restricted CMV-specific TCR beta clonotypes were dominant. CMV carriers with the relevant HLA were identified by cumulative public TCR beta family frequency.

This chain connects TRBV12-3 or TRBV12-4 to TRBJ2-1; the match to TRBD2 covers 7 bases. Source: CD8+ T cells from cultured PBMCs, taken from culture after CMV antigen stimulation. The source of this sequence is a human donor in good health (CMV status not recorded). Some clones in this sample may be carry-over from other donors' samples. The CDR3 reads CASGWGLEQFF. DNA for the CDR3: TGTGCCAGCGGATGGGGACTAGAGCAGTTCTTC.